One and the same sample provided the 9 T cell receptor beta chains below, sequenced in a study of human T cells and chemical hapten exposure. As to time point: healthy volunteer bleed at 2 weeks. Total RNA came from unfractionated whole blood. TCRdb called the RACE reads again in MiXCR, with one record for every CDR3 protein. The table includes tens of thousands of distinct CDR3 sequences, just under 9% detected once. The sample taken for sequencing was whole blood. Receptor source: a female donor in good health. Some clones in this sample may be carry-over from other donors' samples.

The sample holds a few counts of this clonotype. The chain links TRBV7-3 to TRBJ2-1; no firm D call. The CDR3 loop spans 14 amino acids. V lost 4 bases and J 9 bases, leaving 16 bases between the germline ends. Germline CDR1 reads SGHTA; CDR2 reads FQGTGA. The chain's CDR3 is CASSSSTSPGEQFF. CDR3 sequence (DNA): TGTGCCAGCAGCTCCTCGACCTCACCCGGTGAGCAGTTCTTC.

This clonotype showed up just a few times. The rearrangement links TRBV4-2 to TRBJ2-1; no firm D call. V shed 4 bases and J shed 5 bases, with 6 bases lying between them. The CDR3 sequence is 12 residues long. The germline V gene encodes CDR1 LGHNA and CDR2 YNFKEQ. CDR3 coding DNA: TGTGCCAGCAGCCCGGACCACAATGAGCAGTTCTTC. Its translation is CASSPDHNEQFF.

This chain joins TRBV12-3 or TRBV12-4 and TRBJ2-1; 11 bases are a match to TRBD2. The CDR3 runs 15 residues. After removal of 4 bases from V and 8 bases from J, the junction contained 7 bases not matched to a gene. The CDR3 protein is CASSSWTSGFDEQFF. CDR3 in DNA: TGTGCCAGCAGTTCCTGGACTAGCGGGTTTGATGAGCAGTTCTTC.

The chain employs TRBV2 and TRBJ2-3, with TRBD2 matching 9 bases. The CDR3 is 16 residues long. J lost 5 bases, V lost 1 base, and 7 bases had no gene match. Germline V CDR1 and CDR2: SNHLY, FYNNEI. Here the CDR3 DNA reads TGTGCCAGCAGTGAAGAGATGCTAGCGGGACAAGATACGCAGTATTTT. This gives the protein CASSEEMLAGQDTQYF.

This clonotype showed up many times. The V gene is TRBV7-8, the J gene TRBJ1-1; D is uncertain. This CDR3 has 14 amino acids. V was pared by 1 base and J by 1 base, with 7 bases between. Per germline, CDR1 SGHVS and CDR2 FQNEAQ. CDR3 sequence (DNA): TGTGCCAGCAGCTTAGTTTTCCCGAACACTGAAGCTTTCTTT. Translating gives CASSLVFPNTEAFF.

In its sample, this clonotype was seen a few times. The V and J genes are TRBV20-1 and TRBJ2-3; a possible D gene is TRBD1 (5 bases). Trimming left V 0 bases short and J 5 bases short, with 6 bases between. This CDR3 is 12 amino acids long. Per germline, CDR1 DFQATT and CDR2 SNEGSKA (reference sequence). CDR3 DNA: TGCAGTGCTAGAGATGACAGAGATACGCAGTATTTT. Residues: CSARDDRDTQYF.

This rearrangement joins TRBV20-1 to TRBJ2-7; tentative D call: TRBD2 (6 bases). V shed 3 bases and J shed 6 bases, with 15 bases lying between them. Per the germline V gene, CDR1 is DFQATT and CDR2 is SNEGSKA (reference sequence). CDR3 size: 13 residues. The CDR3 region is CSASGSHPGEQYF. The DNA for the CDR3 is TGCAGTGCTAGCGGGAGTCATCCGGGCGAGCAGTACTTC.

The rearrangement uses TRBV6-6 and TRBJ1-2; perhaps TRBD1 as D (6 bases). Germline values: CDR1 MNHNY, CDR2 SVGAGI (reference sequence). V lost 4 bases, J lost 9 bases, and 15 bases lay in between. This CDR3 is 13 amino acids long. In nucleotides, the CDR3 is TGTGCCAGCAGTTTCAACGGCAGGGGAAGCTACACCTTC. Encoded protein: CASSFNGRGSYTF.

The chain couples TRBV11-2 to TRBJ2-3; D is ambiguous. V shed 1 base and J shed 1 base, with 9 bases lying between them. This CDR3 is built from 15 residues. Germline values: CDR1 SGHAT, CDR2 FQNNGV. CDR3 sequence reads: CASSLVPGGTDTQYF. The CDR3 bases are TGTGCCAGCAGCTTAGTTCCAGGCGGCACAGATACGCAGTATTTT.